This record looks at one T cell receptor beta chain sequence and its context. The sample comes from a study of blood T cell repertoires in COVID-19. The overall study: Samples representing acute and convalescent COVID-19 were sourced from the United States, Italy and Spain. The analysed material was cDNA or gDNA that came from T cells, B-cell-depleted T cells, or PBMCs.

Original processing notes: Estimation of nucleated cell counts was performed using reference gene primer amplification. Generated by immunoSEQ multiplex PCR, the TCRdb table keeps only in-frame clones and is missing some. V, J and clone size derive from that table, while D and trimming were established from the DNA sequence. The data hold approximately 60,000 clones, with more than 70% observed a single time. Trimming cost V 0 bases and J 0 bases, with 9 bases left between them. This CDR3 region has 15 residues. This chain joins TRBV5-3 and TRBJ1-1; D remains unclear. TRBV5-3 is an ORF for which the function is uncertain. Sequenced input: peripheral blood. The origin of this receptor is a man aged 55 to 70 with active or convalescent COVID-19. This chain's CDR3 is CARSLVLTMNTEAFF. The CDR3 nucleotides read TGTGCCAGAAGCTTGGTGCTCACTATGAACACTGAAGCTTTCTTT.